Sequencing of this TCR beta chain was carried out in a study of blood T cells in healthy people across ages. This clonotype was detected many times. V was clipped by 7 bases and J by 7 bases, with 14 bases between them. This CDR3 is built from 12 residues. Researchers report isolating at least 6.5 million PBMCs per sample. Together with a sample-barcoded 5' primer, a J-beta primer mix was included in a second PCR lasting roughly 6 to 12 cycles. Every cDNA molecule bore a tag from a template-switch adaptor containing 12 random nucleotides. MiXCR, run by TCRdb on the 5' RACE reads, gives a single entry per CDR3 protein. Of about 2 million distinct CDR3 sequences in the sample, roughly 52% are singletons; the top ten hold more than 2%.

The chain joins TRBV12-3 or TRBV12-4 to TRBJ2-7; tentatively, D is TRBD2 (6 bases). Sequenced sample: blood. The receptor was isolated from a woman between 35 and 50 years old in good health. CDR3 protein: CASTPGGYEQYF. CDR3 in DNA: TGTGCCAGCACCCCTGGAGGGTATGAGCAGTACTTC.